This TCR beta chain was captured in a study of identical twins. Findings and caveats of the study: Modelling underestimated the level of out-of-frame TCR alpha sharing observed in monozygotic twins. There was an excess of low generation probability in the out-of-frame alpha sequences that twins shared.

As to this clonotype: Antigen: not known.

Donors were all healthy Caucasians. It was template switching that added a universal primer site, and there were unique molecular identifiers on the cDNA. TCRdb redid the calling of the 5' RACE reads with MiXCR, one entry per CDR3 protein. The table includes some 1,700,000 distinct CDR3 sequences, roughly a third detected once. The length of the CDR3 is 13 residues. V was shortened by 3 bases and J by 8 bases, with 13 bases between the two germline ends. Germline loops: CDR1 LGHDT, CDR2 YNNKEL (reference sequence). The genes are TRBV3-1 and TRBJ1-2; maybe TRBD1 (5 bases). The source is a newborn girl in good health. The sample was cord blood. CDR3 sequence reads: CASSQNGQSGYTF. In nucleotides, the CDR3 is TGTGCCAGCAGCCAGAACGGACAATCGGGCTACACCTTC.